Presented here are 15 T cell receptor beta chains from one specimen sequenced in a study of post-analysis software for immune sequencing data. Their recognized antigens are unknown. Researchers reported that TCR beta cDNA libraries carried unique molecular identifiers. TCRdb ran MiXCR on the PCR reads and lists one entry per CDR3 protein. Of about 540,000 distinct CDR3 sequences in the sample, 30% to 40% are singletons; the top ten hold around 6.1%. The study, taken as a whole, reports: Roughly five TRBV segments were significantly more frequent in patients than in controls. TRBV5-6, TRBV5-1 and TRBV20-1 were among these segments.

Sample: blood. These receptors all stem from a girl under 18 with multiple sclerosis.

The V and J genes are TRBV4-1 and TRBJ2-7, with D maybe TRBD1 (6 bases). The germline V gene encodes CDR1 MGHRA and CDR2 YSYEKL. The CDR3 loop spans 16 amino acids. The V gene lost 1 base and the J gene lost 0 bases, with 13 bases spanning the gap. CDR3 sequence reads: CASSQGTGFSSYEQYF. CDR3 DNA: TGCGCCAGCAGCCAAGGCACAGGGTTCTCCTCCTACGAGCAGTACTTC.

J is TRBJ2-3 and V is TRBV27; no clear D. This CDR3 has 16 residues. Germline V gene sequence: CDR1 MNHEY, CDR2 SMNVEV (reference sequence). V was cut by 4 bases and J by 5 bases, with 19 bases left in between. The CDR3: CASSSPTGIQGDTQYF. The CDR3 bases are TGTGCCAGCAGTTCACCCACTGGGATCCAAGGAGATACGCAGTATTTT.

This clonotype was seen more than once but under ten times. This chain connects TRBV6-2 or TRBV6-3 to TRBJ2-1; D call uncertain. The CDR3 is 13 residues long. With 0 bases removed from V and 9 bases from J, the gap between germline ends came to 9 bases. CDR1 and CDR2 from the germline V gene are MNHEY and SVGEGT. DNA for the CDR3: TGTGCCAGCAGTTACTCCGCGGACGGTGAGCAGTTCTTC. Translating gives CASSYSADGEQFF.

The rearrangement joins TRBV7-6 to TRBJ1-5; TRBD1 aligns across 11 bases. This CDR3 is built from 15 residues. Unmatched junction bases numbered 4, after V lost 3 bases and J lost 6 bases. Germline lookup yields CDR1 SGHVS and CDR2 FNYEAQ. The DNA of the CDR3 is TGTGCCAGCAGCTTGGGGGACAGGGGGGGTCAGCCCCAGCATTTT. Its translation is CASSLGDRGGQPQHF.

This clonotype was seen just once. J is TRBJ2-5 and V is TRBV12-3 or TRBV12-4; the match to TRBD1 covers 7 bases. V lost 1 base, J lost 5 bases, and 10 bases stayed unmatched. This CDR3 has 16 amino acids. The DNA for the CDR3 is TGTGCCAGCAGTTTAGGCTTAGGGGGCCTAGGGGAGACCCAGTACTTC. The encoded protein is CASSLGLGGLGETQYF.

The V gene is TRBV29-1, the J gene TRBJ1-2; D perhaps matches TRBD1 (5 bases). V lost 5 bases and J 13 bases, leaving 23 bases between the germline ends. This CDR3 is built from 13 residues. Germline-derived CDR1 and CDR2 are SQVTM and ANQGSEA. Here the CDR3 reads CSVCRSDSWLCTF. The CDR3 nucleotides are TGCAGCGTTTGCCGGAGCGACAGTTGGTTATGCACCTTC.

The chain has TRBV18 and TRBJ2-1; 9 positions match TRBD1. CDR1 is KGHSH, CDR2 LQKENI, per germline. The J segment lost 3 bases and the V segment lost 4 bases, leaving 7 bases of the junction unmatched. This CDR3 region has 16 residues. The CDR3 DNA reads TGTGCCAGCTCACTCCTAGGGGACAGGGTCTACAATGAGCAGTTCTTC. Its protein product is CASSLLGDRVYNEQFF.

This clonotype was recorded a few times. This chain connects TRBV5-1 to TRBJ2-3, with unresolved D. V lost 3 bases to trimming and J lost 0 bases, with 11 bases between them. The germline V gene has CDR1 SGHRS and CDR2 YFSETQ. The CDR3 contains 15 residues. The chain's CDR3 is CASSWAESSTDTQYF. In DNA, the CDR3 is TGCGCCAGCAGCTGGGCAGAATCTAGCACAGATACGCAGTATTTT.

The chain has TRBV5-6 and TRBJ2-7; tentatively, D is TRBD1 (5 bases). V lost 4 bases to trimming and J lost 3 bases, with 14 bases between them. The CDR3 length is 14 residues. Germline values: CDR1 SGHDT, CDR2 YYEEEE. This CDR3 reads CASSAGSGFYEQYF. The CDR3 DNA is TGTGCCAGCAGCGCCGGCTCAGGGTTCTACGAGCAGTACTTC.

The chain recombines TRBV6-2 or TRBV6-3 with TRBJ1-2; unclear D gene. The germline gives CDR1 MNHEY, CDR2 SVGEGT. The CDR3 loop spans 13 amino acids. V lost 4 bases and J 8 bases, leaving 14 bases between the germline ends. The CDR3 protein is CASSLIGVGGYTF. CDR3 bases: TGTGCCAGCAGTTTAATTGGAGTCGGCGGCTACACCTTC.

This clonotype was picked up one time. V is TRBV14 and J is TRBJ2-7, with D uncertain. The J call is doubtful: the DNA matches TRBJ2-5 better. This CDR3 spans 14 amino acids. Germline V lookup: CDR1 SGHDN, CDR2 FVKESK. The CDR3 sequence is CASSQGAVRGTQYF. CDR3 nucleotides: TGTGCCAGCAGCCAAGGGGCAGTCCGAGGGACCCAGTACTTC.

This clonotype came up a few times. The CDR3 DNA sequence: TGCAGTGCTAGAGGGCGCGACGGCTATACAGATACGCAGTATTTT. Translation: CSARGRDGYTDTQYF. The chain combines TRBV20-1 with TRBJ2-3; unclear D gene. The CDR3 runs to 15 residues. The V gene's germline CDR1 is DFQATT and CDR2 SNEGSKA (reference sequence). Deletions cut 1 base from V and 3 bases from J, with 14 bases between.

This clonotype turned up a few times. Germline is not matched at one junction end, which may reflect a read error. The chain carries TRBV4-1 and TRBJ2-7, with D possibly being TRBD2 (6 bases). Germline values: CDR1 MGHRA, CDR2 YSYEKL. The CDR3 is made up of 12 amino acids. CDR3 amino acids: CAGSQDGEVRYF. CDR3 bases: TGCGCCGGCAGCCAAGATGGGGAGGTGAGGTACTTC.

The V call is TRBV20-1, the J call TRBJ2-1; TRBD1 is a possible D gene (5 bases). The germline V and J ends were trimmed by 1 base and 7 bases, with 11 bases remaining between them. The CDR3 covers 13 residues. Germline CDR1 and CDR2: DFQATT and SNEGSKA (reference sequence). CDR3 sequence: CSARGQTRNEQFF. CDR3 in DNA: TGCAGTGCTAGAGGACAGACAAGAAATGAGCAGTTCTTC.

CDR3 sequence reads: CASSRRDTAYEQYF. CDR3 in DNA: TGTGCCAGCAGCCGCCGGGACACCGCCTACGAGCAGTACTTC. The chain is built from TRBV12-3 or TRBV12-4 and TRBJ2-7; weak D call: TRBD1 (6 bases). Trimming took off 6 bases at V and 2 bases at J, with 14 bases between the two ends. The CDR3 length is 14 residues.